Listed here are 25 T cell receptor beta chains from one sample, sequenced in a study of response to subunit inactivated influenza vaccine. TCRdb fed the RT-PCR reads into MiXCR, producing one record per CDR3 protein. This sample yields roughly 780,000 distinct CDR3 sequences, of which roughly 20% are seen a single time; 11% belongs to the top ten. Sequenced material: PBMCs from blood, taken roughly 5 days after vaccination. All receptors come from a man aged 50-59 years who received an inactivated influenza vaccine.

V and J are TRBV7-8 and TRBJ1-6, with D tentatively TRBD1 (5 bases). CDR1 SGHVS and CDR2 FQNEAQ come from the germline V gene. The CDR3 is 20 amino acids. V lost 3 bases, J lost 0 bases, and 21 bases lay in between. The CDR3 DNA reads TGTGCCAGCAGCTTTTATGGGATGGGACGGCAGAGCTCCTATAATTCACCCCTCCACTTT. Translated, it gives CASSFYGMGRQSSYNSPLHF.

This sequence joins TRBV6-1 and TRBJ2-7; 10 nucleotides match TRBD1. V was pared by 6 bases and J by 4 bases, with 9 bases of the junction left unmatched. Germline V gives CDR1 MNHNS, CDR2 SASEGT. CDR3 size: 15 residues. In nucleotides, the CDR3 is TGTGCCAGCAGGACCAGAGACAGGGGGCGTTACGAGCAGTACTTC. Translation: CASRTRDRGRYEQYF.

The chain employs TRBV9 and TRBJ2-1; 8 bases fit TRBD1. V shed 0 bases and J 4 bases; nucleotides not matched to a gene: 3. This CDR3 spans 15 amino acids. The germline V gene has CDR1 SGDLS and CDR2 YYNGEE. The CDR3 DNA sequence: TGTGCCAGCAGCGTAGAACAGGGGGAATACAATGAGCAGTTCTTC. Translation: CASSVEQGEYNEQFF.

In nucleotides, the CDR3 is TGTGCCAGCAGCCCGGGCGCGAACATTCAGTACTTC. This sequence encodes CASSPGANIQYF. The J gene is TRBJ2-4, the V gene TRBV5-6; no firm D call. Germline loops: CDR1 SGHDT, CDR2 YYEEEE. V was shortened by 4 bases and J by 7 bases, with 9 bases between the two germline ends. The CDR3 loop spans 12 amino acids.

As for this clonotype: At one end the junction does not follow the germline gene, possibly because of a read error. The gene calls are TRBV7-2 and TRBJ1-5; 8 bases agree with TRBD1. The CDR3 contains 15 residues. CDR1 is SGHTA and CDR2 is FQGNSA in the germline V gene. CDR3 in amino acids: CASSLGQGGSQPQHF. The CDR3 DNA reads TGTGCCAGCAGTTTAGGACAGGGAGGGAGTCAGCCCCAGCATTTT.

V and J are TRBV14 and TRBJ2-1; no firm D call. The germline V gene encodes CDR1 SGHDN and CDR2 FVKESK. V was cut by 0 bases and J by 4 bases, with 22 bases left in between. This CDR3 is built from 19 residues. The CDR3 protein is CASSQDSRLAAQKYNEQFF. The CDR3 DNA reads TGTGCCAGCAGCCAAGATAGCCGCCTCGCCGCCCAAAAGTACAATGAGCAGTTCTTC.

This clonotype came up a few times. The chain links TRBV20-1 to TRBJ2-7; TRBD2 agrees at 7 bases. CDR3 length: 13 residues. Germline CDR1 reads DFQATT; CDR2 reads SNEGSKA (reference sequence). The V gene end was trimmed by 6 bases and the J gene end by 2 bases; junction bases not matched to a gene: 7. This CDR3 is CSAAASGPYEQYF. CDR3 DNA: TGCAGTGCGGCGGCTAGCGGCCCCTACGAGCAGTACTTC.

The chain employs TRBV5-6 and TRBJ2-3, with D possibly TRBD2 on 7 matching bases. Trimming removed 7 bases at V and 5 bases at J, with 14 bases between. Per germline, CDR1 SGHDT and CDR2 YYEEEE. The CDR3 totals 13 residues. The CDR3 bases are TGTGCCAGCTTGTTGGGAGGGGGAGATACGCAGTATTTT. The encoded protein is CASLLGGGDTQYF.

This clonotype turned up a few times. The genes are TRBV7-2 and TRBJ2-1; 9 nucleotides match TRBD2. The CDR3 has 17 residues. V lost 1 base, J lost 2 bases, and 6 bases stayed unmatched. Germline V gene sequence: CDR1 SGHTA, CDR2 FQGNSA. The CDR3 DNA follows: TGTGCCAGCAGCTTAGTCCGGCGGGGGGGAACCTACAATGAGCAGTTCTTC. It encodes CASSLVRRGGTYNEQFF.

In this sample, this clonotype turned up a few times. This chain joins TRBV6-2 or TRBV6-3 and TRBJ2-7; D tentatively reads TRBD1 or TRBD2 (5 bases each). V was trimmed by 0 bases and J by 3 bases, leaving 12 bases between them. CDR1 is MNHEY, CDR2 SVGEGT, per germline. The length of the CDR3 is 15 residues. The CDR3 spells CASSYSPSGHYEQYF. The CDR3 DNA reads as TGTGCCAGCAGTTACTCTCCCAGCGGACACTACGAGCAGTACTTC.

V gene TRBV20-1 combines with J gene TRBJ2-7, with 9 bases fitting TRBD1. Germline CDR1 is DFQATT and CDR2 is SNEGSKA (reference sequence). The V segment lost 5 bases and the J segment 5 bases; nucleotides outside the gene matches: 10. The CDR3 runs 14 residues. In DNA form, the CDR3 reads TGCAGTGCTCCGAGAGGGGGGACAGGGAACGAGCAGTACTTC. It encodes CSAPRGGTGNEQYF.

The rearrangement links TRBV5-1 to TRBJ2-3, with 10 bases aligning to TRBD1. The CDR3 consists of 16 residues. V gave up 0 bases and J gave up 2 bases; unmatched junction bases: 3. Germline V lookup: CDR1 SGHRS, CDR2 YFSETQ. The CDR3 loop reads CASSLGQGAPTDTQYF. CDR3 nucleotides: TGCGCCAGCAGCTTGGGACAGGGGGCGCCCACAGATACGCAGTATTTT.

This clonotype showed up just a few times. V gene TRBV20-1 combines with J gene TRBJ2-1, with a possible D match to TRBD1 (5 bases). V was clipped by 2 bases and J by 0 bases, with 23 bases between them. Germline CDR1 reads DFQATT; CDR2 reads SNEGSKA (reference sequence). This CDR3 is built from 19 residues. DNA of the CDR3: TGCAGTGCTAGATCGGCAGGGCCCCAGTTTCTAAGCTCCTACAATGAGCAGTTCTTC. Protein sequence: CSARSAGPQFLSSYNEQFF.

This clonotype has a handful of counts. The CDR3 is CASSFPTGHTGELFF. The CDR3 DNA reads as TGTGCCAGCAGCTTCCCGACAGGGCACACCGGGGAGCTGTTTTTT. The chain recombines TRBV7-2 with TRBJ2-2, with 7 bases fitting TRBD1. V shed 3 bases, J shed 3 bases, and the junction held 4 bases outside the gene matches. Looked up from germline, CDR1 is SGHTA and CDR2 is FQGNSA. The CDR3 runs to 15 residues.

This chain uses TRBV3-1 with TRBJ2-7, with 10 bases identical to TRBD2. With V trimmed by 1 base and J by 7 bases, 10 bases remained unmatched. There are 16 residues in the CDR3. CDR1 is LGHDT, CDR2 YNNKEL, per germline (reference sequence). The CDR3 protein is CASSQGPLAGAGEQYF. CDR3 sequence (DNA): TGTGCCAGCAGCCAAGGCCCTCTAGCGGGGGCGGGTGAGCAGTACTTC.

This sequence joins TRBV20-1 and TRBJ1-2; 10 nucleotides align to TRBD1. This CDR3 spans 13 amino acids. Germline V gene data show CDR1 as DFQATT and CDR2 as SNEGSKA (reference sequence). Trimming removed 7 bases from V and 7 bases from J; junction bases left unmatched: 9. The CDR3 sequence: CSVPGQGSRGYTF. The CDR3 nucleotides are TGCAGTGTCCCGGGACAGGGGAGTCGTGGCTACACCTTC.

J is TRBJ2-5 and V is TRBV9; D possibly corresponds to TRBD2 (7 bases). The length of the CDR3 is 16 residues. The germline CDR1 and CDR2 sequences are SGDLS and YYNGEE. V lost 0 bases, J lost 4 bases, and 16 bases lay in between. CDR3 nucleotide sequence: TGTGCCAGCAGCGTAGAGGGGGGGGGATGGTTAGAGACCCAGTACTTC. Its translation is CASSVEGGGWLETQYF.

This clonotype was counted between two and nine times. V gene TRBV20-1 combines with J gene TRBJ2-3; 8 nucleotides agree with TRBD2. CDR1 and CDR2 from the germline V gene are DFQATT and SNEGSKA (reference sequence). V was pared by 5 bases and J by 8 bases, with 15 bases of the junction left unmatched. CDR3 length: 15 residues. CDR3 DNA: TGCAGTGCTCTCCAACTAGCGGCCAAAGCGGGTACGCAGTATTTT. Its protein product is CSALQLAAKAGTQYF.

The chain couples TRBV2 to TRBJ2-6; weak D call: TRBD2 (5 bases). In germline, CDR1 is SNHLY, CDR2 FYNNEI. The CDR3 consists of 15 residues. Trimming stripped 4 bases from V and 1 base from J, with 8 bases between. The CDR3 loop is CASSAGFSGANVLTF. CDR3 coding DNA: TGTGCCAGCAGTGCGGGGTTTTCTGGGGCCAACGTCCTGACTTTC.

Only a few counts were recorded for this clonotype. The chain links TRBV10-3 to TRBJ2-7; possibly TRBD1 for D (5 bases). Per the germline V gene, CDR1 is ENHRY and CDR2 is SYGVKD. Trimming pared 0 bases from V and 2 bases from J, leaving 8 bases between. CDR3 length equals 14 residues. CDR3 DNA: TGTGCCATCAGTGAGTCAGGCAGGGCCTACGAGCAGTACTTC. It translates to CAISESGRAYEQYF.

This clonotype has a handful of counts. The rearrangement uses TRBV20-1 and TRBJ1-2; no reliable D call. This CDR3 is 13 amino acids long. Deletions cut 3 bases from V and 5 bases from J, with 13 bases between. Germline CDR1 and CDR2: DFQATT and SNEGSKA (reference sequence). The CDR3 nucleotides are TGCAGTGCTAGTTCAGGTGGGCCATATGGCTACACCTTC. Translation gives CSASSGGPYGYTF.

CDR3: CASRDQGMNTGELFF. The CDR3 DNA reads as TGTGCCAGCAGAGATCAGGGGATGAACACCGGGGAGCTGTTTTTT. This rearrangement joins TRBV6-4 to TRBJ2-2, with D possibly TRBD1 on 6 matching bases. V was shortened by 6 bases and J by 1 base, with 12 bases between the two germline ends. The CDR3 length is 15 residues. Germline CDR1 and CDR2: MRHNA and SNTAGT.

This clonotype was found a few times. This chain uses TRBV7-9 with TRBJ1-2; TRBD1 aligns across 8 bases. CDR1 is SEHNR and CDR2 is FQNEAQ in the germline V gene (reference sequence). The CDR3 loop spans 17 amino acids. Unmatched junction bases numbered 10, after V lost 1 base and J lost 3 bases. CDR3 region: CASSLVQGAFYDYGYTF. The CDR3 bases are TGTGCCAGCAGCTTAGTTCAGGGGGCCTTCTACGACTATGGCTACACCTTC.

This clonotype occurred a few times. V gene TRBV7-9 combines with J gene TRBJ2-5, with a tentative D call TRBD1 (5 bases). The length of the CDR3 is 15 residues. Trimming pared 2 bases from V and 5 bases from J, leaving 15 bases between. Germline CDR1 reads SEHNR; CDR2 reads FQNEAQ (reference sequence). CDR3 protein: CASSLSLPPGETQYF. CDR3 sequence (DNA): TGTGCCAGCAGCTTATCCTTGCCTCCAGGGGAGACCCAGTACTTC.

The V gene is TRBV6-2 or TRBV6-3, the J gene TRBJ2-1; 8 nucleotides agree with TRBD2. Trimming took 0 bases from V and 5 from J; bases not matched to a gene: 6. The CDR3 loop spans 16 amino acids. Germline V gives CDR1 MNHEY, CDR2 SVGEGT. CDR3 sequence (DNA): TGTGCCAGCAGTTACTCGTCTAGACTAGCGAACAATGAGCAGTTCTTC. Its protein is CASSYSSRLANNEQFF.